Listed below are T cell receptor beta chains from one sample, sequenced in a study of T-cell memory formation after mild COVID-19. TCRdb re-called the 5' RACE reads with MiXCR, one entry per CDR3 protein. Of over 300,000 distinct CDR3 sequences in the sample, approximately 22% were seen once. The sample consisted of PBMCs or a T cell subset sorted from them (not recorded which). These receptor sequences come from a man younger than 35 who had mild COVID-19 (a few samples of this study predate the infection). Cell type and time point are not known. Each CDR3 is given with its conserved first and last residue. D genes are given only for firm matches. Clone size appears in some rows only: once, few, many, or a class for an expanded clone.

TRBV4-1,TRBJ1-4,TRBD1,few,CASSPPLGTGLGATNEKLFF,TGCGCCAGCAGCCCTCCACTCGGGACAGGGCTAGGGGCAACTAATGAAAAACTGTTTTTT
TRBV6-5,TRBJ1-1,NA,few,CASSPFQVARDTEAFF,TGTGCCAGCAGCCCCTTCCAGGTAGCTAGGGACACTGAAGCTTTCTTT
TRBV10-3,TRBJ1-4,NA,few,CAISESQDNSWTNEKLFF,TGTGCCATCAGTGAGTCCCAGGACAATTCCTGGACTAATGAAAAACTGTTTTTT
TRBV19,TRBJ2-3,TRBD2,few,CASSRREGDTQYF,TGTGCCAGTAGTAGGAGGGAGGGAGATACGCAGTATTTT
TRBV6-5,TRBJ2-5,NA,few,CASTPPGGAETQYF,TGTGCCAGCACCCCCCCGGGCGGGGCGGAGACCCAGTACTTC
TRBV5-6,TRBJ2-2,NA,NA,CASSLVQYTGELFF,TGTGCCAGCAGCTTGGTACAGTACACCGGGGAGCTGTTTTTT
TRBV28,TRBJ2-5,TRBD1,few,CASSSSGQYQETQYF,TGTGCCAGCAGCTCCTCGGGACAGTACCAAGAGACCCAGTACTTC
TRBV7-9,TRBJ2-7,TRBD1,few,CASSPPGQGFTEQYF,TGTGCCAGCAGTCCTCCGGGACAGGGGTTTACCGAGCAGTACTTC
TRBV20-1,TRBJ2-7,TRBD2,NA,CSASGGTYEQYF,TGCAGTGCTAGCGGGGGGACCTACGAGCAGTACTTC
TRBV6-6,TRBJ2-3,NA,few,CASSYARGLADTQYF,TGTGCCAGCAGTTACGCAAGGGGTTTGGCAGATACGCAGTATTTT